The table lists the clone carrying this TCR beta chain with a few counts. The antigen is unknown. The TCR beta CDR3 regions underwent amplification using RNA transcripts as the source. First-round RT-PCR targeting the TCR CDR3 was performed with the HTBI primer set. TCRdb reanalysed the multiplex PCR reads using MiXCR and keeps one entry per CDR3 protein. The sample gives 500,000 to 600,000 distinct CDR3 sequences, over 15% of which show up once; 18% is in the top ten. This entry is derived from a study of T cells in Graves' hyperthyroidism and ophthalmopathy. Study-wide context: Peripheral blood was secured at the point of initial diagnosis, before any treatment. The study, taken as a whole, reports: Prediction of ophthalmopathy progression came a median approximately 6.5 months pre-onset. Also found in blood were most expanded thyroid clonotypes above 0.001.

The CDR3 is 12 residues long. V was clipped by 4 bases and J by 4 bases, with 5 bases between them. The germline V gene has CDR1 SGHNT and CDR2 YENEEA. Reasons for excluding patients were uncontrolled infection, other autoimmune disease, pregnancy or lactation. The receptor's source is a young woman with Graves' hyperthyroidism. Material for sequencing was blood. The V gene is TRBV11-3, the J gene TRBJ1-3; D unclear. CDR3: CASSYRGNTIYF. In DNA form, the CDR3 reads TGTGCCAGCAGCTACCGGGGAAACACCATATATTTT.